Each of the 18 T cell receptor beta chains below was sequenced from the same sample in a study of T cells in Graves' hyperthyroidism and ophthalmopathy. RNA transcripts gave rise to amplified TCR beta CDR3 regions. During a first-round RT-PCR of the TCR CDR3, the HTBI primer set was used. TCRdb recomputed calls from the multiplex PCR reads with MiXCR, one row per CDR3 protein. The sample records around 600,000 distinct CDR3 sequences, approximately 15% being singletons. Sample: blood. The receptors were gathered from a woman aged 35 to 49 with Graves' ophthalmopathy.

This clonotype occurred many times. The rearrangement uses TRBV28 and TRBJ2-7; perhaps TRBD1 as D (6 bases). The CDR3 length is 13 residues. Looked up from germline, CDR1 is MDHEN and CDR2 is SYDVKM. The V and J ends lost 4 bases and 5 bases respectively, with 12 bases between them. The CDR3 nucleotides read TGTGCCAGCAGTTCCCCCCAGGGGAACGAGCAGTACTTC. Protein: CASSSPQGNEQYF.

This clonotype was seen repeatedly, ten times or more. The V call is TRBV5-1, the J call TRBJ2-1; no clear D gene. This CDR3 is built from 16 residues. Trimming pared 4 bases from V and 5 bases from J, leaving 19 bases between. CDR1 is SGHRS, CDR2 YFSETQ, per germline. The CDR3 loop reads CASSPTGRVRDNEQFF. The CDR3 coding sequence is TGCGCCAGCAGCCCGACCGGACGGGTTAGGGACAATGAGCAGTTCTTC.

In its sample, this clonotype was seen a few times. V gene TRBV7-9 combines with J gene TRBJ2-1, with TRBD2 matching 11 bases. Per the germline V gene, CDR1 is SEHNR and CDR2 is FQNEAQ (reference sequence). V lost 10 bases and J lost 7; bases outside the gene matches: 9. This CDR3 has 14 amino acids. The CDR3, as DNA: TGTGCCACCGCGATAGCGGGAGGGCCAAATGAGCAGTTCTTC. It translates to CATAIAGGPNEQFF.

A few counts support this clonotype. CDR3 loop: CASSGPYSPLHF. The CDR3 DNA sequence: TGTGCCAGCAGCGGCCCATACTCACCCCTCCACTTT. The rearrangement uses TRBV5-6 and TRBJ1-6; D uncertain. Deletions cut 4 bases from V and 10 bases from J, with 9 bases between. Looked up from germline, CDR1 is SGHDT and CDR2 is YYEEEE. This CDR3 region has 12 residues.

This clonotype was recorded a few times. This chain links TRBV7-9 with TRBJ1-2; D is ambiguous. Deletions cut 5 bases from V and 4 bases from J, with 8 bases between. The CDR3 is 12 amino acids. Germline loops: CDR1 SEHNR, CDR2 FQNEAQ (reference sequence). The CDR3 loop reads CASSVSGYGYTF. The CDR3 DNA reads TGTGCCAGCAGCGTTTCGGGCTATGGCTACACCTTC.

The chain links TRBV29-1 to TRBJ2-7; 10 bases agree with TRBD2. The CDR3 loop spans 14 amino acids. CDR1 is SQVTM and CDR2 is ANQGSEA in the germline V gene. V lost 6 bases to trimming and J lost 6 bases; unmatched junction nucleotides: 11. For the CDR3, the DNA is TGCAGCGTAAAACTACTAGCGGGAAGGGGCGAGCAGTACTTC. Its translation: CSVKLLAGRGEQYF.

The chain combines TRBV11-2 with TRBJ2-3; D may be TRBD1 or TRBD2 (5 bases each). Trimming pared 1 base from V and 5 bases from J, leaving 16 bases between. Per germline, CDR1 SGHAT and CDR2 FQNNGV. This CDR3 has 16 residues. CDR3 nucleotide sequence: TGTGCCAGCAGCTTAGTGTCCCGAGGGGTAATAGATACGCAGTATTTT. It is translated as CASSLVSRGVIDTQYF.

The gene calls are TRBV5-1 and TRBJ2-7; 8 nucleotides agree with TRBD2. The germline V gene has CDR1 SGHRS and CDR2 YFSETQ. This CDR3 comprises 16 residues. J lost 3 bases, V lost 4 bases, and 12 bases had no gene match. CDR3 sequence: CASSQHTEAGVYEQYF. CDR3 bases: TGCGCCAGCAGCCAACACACTGAAGCGGGAGTCTACGAGCAGTACTTC.

This clonotype was observed a handful of times. With a far larger clone one base away, a read error is the likely cause. V gene TRBV12-3 or TRBV12-4 combines with J gene TRBJ1-1; D is ambiguous. CDR3 length equals 13 residues. Written as DNA, the CDR3 is TGTGCCAGCAGTTCGACGGGGAACACTGAAGCTCTCTTT. Its protein product is CASSSTGNTEALF.

This clonotype was detected a few times. The chain uses TRBV9 and TRBJ1-6; D uncertain. The CDR3 length is 14 residues. Germline assignment: CDR1 SGDLS and CDR2 YYNGEE. The V end lost 0 bases, the J end lost 7 bases, and 8 bases lay between the germline ends. The CDR3 is CASSVAGTNSPLHF. As DNA, the CDR3 is TGTGCCAGCAGCGTAGCTGGAACCAATTCACCCCTCCACTTT. Together with reference TRBV9 and TRBJ1-6, the CDR3 gives the full variable domain: DSGVTQTPKHLITATGQRVTLRCSPRSGDLSVYWYQQSLDQGLQFLIQYYNGEERAKGNILERFSAQQFPDLHSELNLSSLELGDSALYFCASSVAGTNSPLHFGNGTRLTVT.

In its sample, this clonotype was seen a few times. The rearrangement joins TRBV7-8 to TRBJ2-1; 11 nucleotides agree with TRBD2. The junction had 7 bases not matched to a gene; V was cut back by 5 bases and J by 4 bases. This CDR3 comprises 16 residues. The germline V gene encodes CDR1 SGHVS and CDR2 FQNEAQ. Written as DNA, the CDR3 is TGTGCCAGCAGCGCACTAGCGGGAGCCCTTTACAATGAGCAGTTCTTC. Residues: CASSALAGALYNEQFF. The full variable domain, completed using reference TRBV7-8 and TRBJ2-1, is GAGVSQSPRYKVAKRGQDVALRCDPISGHVSLFWYQQALGQGPEFLTYFQNEAQLDKSGLPSDRFFAERPEGSVSTLKIQRTQQEDSAVYLCASSALAGALYNEQFFGPGTRLTVL.

This clonotype has at least ten counts. The chain is built from TRBV12-3 or TRBV12-4 and TRBJ1-5; no definite D call. The V end was cut by 5 bases, the J end by 2 bases, with 13 bases between. The CDR3 spans 15 residues. The CDR3 reads CASSTQASGNQPQHF. The CDR3 coding sequence is TGTGCCAGCAGTACCCAGGCTTCAGGCAATCAGCCCCAGCATTTT.

The V gene is TRBV30, the J gene TRBJ1-1, with unresolved D. CDR1 is GTSNPN and CDR2 is SVGIG in the germline V gene (reference sequence). This CDR3 has 14 residues. Trimming left V 3 bases short and J 0 bases short, with 11 bases between. CDR3 nucleotide sequence: TGTGCCTGGAGGCCCAAGACCCTGAACACTGAAGCTTTCTTT. It yields the protein CAWRPKTLNTEAFF.

The V gene is TRBV12-3 or TRBV12-4, the J gene TRBJ1-2; 12 nucleotides line up with TRBD1. V lost 5 bases and J lost 4; bases outside the gene matches: 8. CDR3 length equals 16 residues. The CDR3 reads CASSNRDRGLLYGYTF. The CDR3 DNA sequence: TGTGCCAGCAGTAACCGGGACAGGGGGCTCCTCTATGGCTACACCTTC.

The rearrangement joins TRBV20-1 to TRBJ2-7; 7 bases are a match to TRBD1. The length of the CDR3 is 14 residues. The V gene end was trimmed by 5 bases and the J gene end by 1 base; junction bases not matched to a gene: 8. CDR1 is DFQATT, CDR2 SNEGSKA, per germline (reference sequence). The CDR3 loop reads CSAPGRGNSYEQYF. As DNA, the CDR3 is TGCAGTGCTCCCGGCAGGGGGAATTCCTACGAGCAGTACTTC.

This clonotype was detected only a few times. The CDR3 region has the DNA TGTGCCAGCATCGAGATCTACGAGCAGTACTTC. Protein sequence: CASIEIYEQYF. This chain joins TRBV2 and TRBJ2-7; no clear D gene. The V end was cut by 7 bases, the J end by 3 bases, with 7 bases between. The length of the CDR3 is 11 residues. Germline assignment: CDR1 SNHLY and CDR2 FYNNEI.

The chain links TRBV19 to TRBJ1-5; maybe TRBD1 (6 bases). The V gene lost 8 bases and the J gene lost 3 bases, with 14 bases spanning the gap. This CDR3 is 14 amino acids long. Germline V gene lookup returns CDR1 LNHDA and CDR2 SQIVND (reference sequence). CDR3 DNA: TGTGCCAGTGGTTCCGGACAGATCAATCAGCCCCAGCATTTT. The encoded protein is CASGSGQINQPQHF.

The J gene is TRBJ2-2, the V gene TRBV7-6; D gene ambiguous. This CDR3 is built from 16 residues. Per the germline V gene, CDR1 is SGHVS and CDR2 is FNYEAQ. The germline V and J ends were trimmed by 6 bases and 7 bases, with 21 bases remaining between them. The CDR3 region is CASSSAQFGPGGELFF. Written as DNA, the CDR3 is TGTGCCAGCAGTTCTGCTCAGTTTGGGCCGGGCGGGGAGCTGTTTTTT.